This section outlines one TCR beta chain sequence together with its context. Its antigen is unidentified. The source of the sample is a study of glioma-infiltrating T cells. Broader study findings: A blood CDR3 motif signature was depleted in highly divergent patients. Gliomas, especially low-grade, showed above-expected tissue-blood divergence; non-neoplastic patients showed below.

Trimming removed 6 bases at V and 4 bases at J, with 18 bases between. This CDR3 has 15 amino acids. From germline, CDR1 is KGHSH and CDR2 LQKENI. The iRepertoire nested amplicon-rescue multiplex PCR amplified TCR alpha and beta CDR3s from RNA. From the multiplex PCR reads, TCRdb called clonotypes with MiXCR, one entry per CDR3 protein. The data show roughly 350,000 distinct CDR3 sequences, roughly two fifths seen once. This chain uses TRBV18 with TRBJ1-1; the D is unclear. The sequencing sample was made of glioma tissue, nonneoplastic brain tissue, or PBMCs (not recorded which). This clonotype was sampled from a human donor with low-grade glioma or glioblastoma, undergoing nonglioma brain surgery, or in good health (not recorded which). DNA of the CDR3: TGTGCCAGCTCTCCGAATCCTACCCGGGGCACTGAAGCTTTCTTT. Translating it yields CASSPNPTRGTEAFF.